This T cell receptor beta chain was sequenced for a study of T cell repertoires in cytomegalovirus infection. Study background: Both CMV infection and a matching HLA type were indicated by public TCR beta signatures. Study-level findings and limits: HLA-C-restricted, CMV-specific TCR beta clonotypes were dominant ex vivo. Of the TCR beta families, the public ones yielded a cumulative frequency that identified carriers of CMV plus the relevant HLA.

A word on this clonotype: Its antigen is as yet unknown.

CDR3 length: 18 residues. Germline loops: CDR1 MNHGY, CDR2 SAAAGT. Trimming stripped 6 bases from V and 0 bases from J, with 24 bases between. TCRdb re-called the reads with MiXCR, one entry per CDR3 protein. The table records about 180,000 distinct CDR3 sequences, over 13% of them present only once. This TCR was sampled from a human donor in good health (CMV status not recorded). Some clones in this sample may be carry-over from other donors' samples. The V and J genes are TRBV6-8 and TRBJ2-7, with D maybe TRBD2 (5 bases). The sequencing sample was made of PBMCs. The CDR3, as DNA: TGTGCCAGCAGCCCACAGCTAGATCCGAGGGTCGGCTCCTACGAGCAGTACTTC. Amino acids: CASSPQLDPRVGSYEQYF.